This passage covers 13 T cell receptor beta chains from one sample sequenced in a study of blood T cells in healthy people across ages. The authors ran a second PCR of roughly 6 to 12 cycles using a sample-barcoded 5' primer and a J-beta primer mix. TCRdb independently ran MiXCR on the 5' RACE reads; one entry per CDR3 protein. The sample has approximately 1,100,000 distinct CDR3 sequences, 35% to 55% seen once. Sequencing was done on a sample of blood. These receptors came from a woman between 55 and 75 years old in good health.

The chain links TRBV6-5 to TRBJ2-7; 7 bases line up with TRBD1. Germline V gene sequence: CDR1 MNHEY, CDR2 SVGAGI. This CDR3 spans 14 amino acids. Trimming removed 11 bases from V and 5 bases from J; junction bases left unmatched: 15. CDR3 DNA: TGTGCCCCCGAAAGAGTAAACAGGGGACACGAGCAGTACTTC. Translating gives CAPERVNRGHEQYF.

This rearrangement joins TRBV20-1 to TRBJ2-5, with TRBD1 matching 8 bases. The germline CDR1 and CDR2 sequences are DFQATT and SNEGSKA (reference sequence). With V trimmed by 6 bases and J by 11 bases, 14 bases remained unmatched. The CDR3 sequence is 13 residues long. CDR3 nucleotide sequence: TGCAGTGCAACAACCGGGACAGGTTGTGGGCAGTACTTC. This sequence encodes CSATTGTGCGQYF.

The rearrangement joins TRBV10-1 to TRBJ2-5; the D is unclear. Germline V gene data show CDR1 as WNHNN and CDR2 as SYGVQD (reference sequence). There are 13 residues in the CDR3. Trimming cost V 3 bases and J 7 bases, with 12 bases left between them. The CDR3 DNA reads TGCGCCAGCAGTGAATCTTCGCTGGGGACCCAGTACTTC. Protein: CASSESSLGTQYF.

Only a few counts were recorded for this clonotype. The J gene is TRBJ1-2, the V gene TRBV29-1, with TRBD1 identical over 9 bases. The CDR3 has 13 amino acids. V lost 4 bases to trimming and J lost 7 bases; unmatched junction nucleotides: 7. Germline V gene sequence: CDR1 SQVTM, CDR2 ANQGSEA. The CDR3 loop reads CSVVGTGIGGYTF. DNA for the CDR3: TGCAGCGTTGTCGGGACAGGGATTGGTGGCTACACCTTC. The full variable domain, with the rest looked up from reference TRBV29-1 and TRBJ1-2, is SAVISQKPSRDICQRGTSLTIQCQVDSQVTMMFWYRQQPGQSLTLIATANQGSEATYESGFVIDKFPISRPNLTFSTLTVSNMSPEDSSIYLCSVVGTGIGGYTFGSGTRLTVV.

This clonotype showed up just a few times. The chain recombines TRBV9 with TRBJ2-6; unclear D gene. The germline V gene encodes CDR1 SGDLS and CDR2 YYNGEE. The germline V and J ends were trimmed by 1 base and 1 base, with 6 bases remaining between them. The CDR3 consists of 15 residues. The CDR3: CASSVYGSGANVLTF. Written as DNA, the CDR3 is TGTGCCAGCAGCGTATATGGGTCTGGGGCCAACGTCCTGACTTTC.

In this sample, this clonotype turned up a few times. V and J are TRBV27 and TRBJ1-4, with 10 bases identical to TRBD1. After removal of 5 bases from V and 7 bases from J, the junction contained 19 bases not matched to a gene. The CDR3 is made up of 19 amino acids. Germline V CDR1 and CDR2: MNHEY, SMNVEV (reference sequence). CDR3 DNA sequence: TGTGCCAGCAGTCCAGTTCGCGGACAGGGGGGCCTGTTGGGTGAAAAACTGTTTTTT. It encodes CASSPVRGQGGLLGEKLFF.

This chain links TRBV12-3 or TRBV12-4 with TRBJ2-1, with no clear D. The V end lost 6 bases, the J end lost 6 bases, and 18 bases lay between the germline ends. The CDR3 length is 15 residues. The CDR3 nucleotides read TGTGCCAGCAGAAATAGGGAAACCGGCTTCAATGAGCAGTTCTTC. Residues: CASRNRETGFNEQFF.

The CDR3 DNA reads TGTGCCAGCTCACCTCTTAGCGGGAGTTCCCTCTACGAGCAGTACTTC. Its translation: CASSPLSGSSLYEQYF. This chain connects TRBV18 to TRBJ2-7; the match to TRBD2 covers 9 bases. Germline trimming cut 3 bases from V and 3 bases from J; bases unmatched to any gene: 9. Germline V gene sequence: CDR1 KGHSH, CDR2 LQKENI. This CDR3 comprises 16 residues.

This clonotype was detected only a few times. The chain joins TRBV29-1 to TRBJ2-1; 9 nucleotides align to TRBD1. The J segment lost 10 bases and the V segment lost 4 bases, leaving 8 bases of the junction unmatched. Germline assignment: CDR1 SQVTM and CDR2 ANQGSEA. The CDR3 loop spans 13 amino acids. CDR3 region: CSVAITGTGEQFF. CDR3 nucleotide sequence: TGCAGCGTTGCAATTACAGGGACAGGGGAGCAGTTCTTC.

The gene calls are TRBV10-3 and TRBJ2-1; 9 nucleotides line up with TRBD1. The germline V gene has CDR1 ENHRY and CDR2 SYGVKD. The CDR3 spans 13 residues. V gave up 10 bases and J gave up 7 bases; unmatched junction bases: 8. The CDR3 nucleotides are TGTGCCACCAGGACAGGGGCGAGTAATGAGCAGTTCTTC. Protein: CATRTGASNEQFF.

This chain links TRBV27 with TRBJ2-7; TRBD1 matches 7 bases. With 6 bases clipped from V and 7 bases from J, the junction kept 9 bases outside the gene matches. The V gene's germline CDR1 is MNHEY and CDR2 SMNVEV (reference sequence). The CDR3 is 13 amino acids. CDR3: CASRSRDSNEQYF. In DNA, the CDR3 is TGTGCCAGCAGGAGCCGGGACAGCAATGAGCAGTACTTC.

There are a few counts of this clonotype. The V call is TRBV5-1, the J call TRBJ2-1; 7 bases line up with TRBD2. The ends lost 4 bases at V and 9 bases at J; junction bases unmatched: 7. Germline-derived CDR1 and CDR2 are SGHRS and YFSETQ. The CDR3 contains 13 residues. The DNA for the CDR3 is TGCGCCAGCAGCGCGGGGGTGTCGGGTGAGCAGTTCTTC. Translating gives CASSAGVSGEQFF.

This clonotype was detected a few times. The J gene is TRBJ2-3, the V gene TRBV12-3 or TRBV12-4; 7 bases align to TRBD2. Losses at the gene ends were 3 bases for V and 5 bases for J; bases not matched to a gene: 20. The CDR3 is 19 residues long. The CDR3 sequence is CASSFGWKRGGSTRDTQYF. CDR3 nucleotides: TGTGCCAGCAGTTTTGGGTGGAAGCGGGGTGGGAGTACTCGAGATACGCAGTATTTT.